Presented here are 8 T cell receptor beta chains from one specimen sequenced in a study of OX40 agonist ivuxolimab in advanced cancers. TCRdb keeps only in-frame clones here, not all; method: immunoSEQ multiplex PCR. The sample lists approximately 90,000 clones, approximately 91% occurring once. The sequenced sample was CD4+ or CD8+ T cells sorted from blood, obtained in a trial of the OX40 agonist ivuxolimab. The receptors here all came from an adult with an advanced solid tumor such as melanoma, head and neck, liver or kidney cancer.

J is TRBJ1-5 and V is TRBV7-9; no firm D call. The V gene lost 1 base and the J gene lost 5 bases, with 3 bases spanning the gap. The germline V gene has CDR1 SEHNR and CDR2 FQNEAQ (reference sequence). This CDR3 comprises 12 residues. The CDR3 DNA is TGTGCCAGCAGCTTAGTAGATCAGCCCCAGCATTTT. The encoded protein is CASSLVDQPQHF.

This clone came up a few times. The chain carries TRBV7-6 and TRBJ2-5; 10 bases map to TRBD1. Germline values: CDR1 SGHVS, CDR2 FNYEAQ. CDR3 length: 14 residues. V shed 3 bases and J 4 bases; nucleotides not matched to a gene: 2. CDR3: CASSLTGGGETQYF. The CDR3 DNA reads as TGTGCCAGCAGCTTGACAGGGGGCGGAGAGACCCAGTACTTC.

The genes are TRBV4-1 and TRBJ1-5, with D possibly TRBD1 on 5 matching bases. Trimming removed 0 bases from V and 1 base from J, with 7 bases in between. The germline CDR1 and CDR2 sequences are MGHRA and YSYEKL. There are 15 residues in the CDR3. CDR3 protein: CASSQEGVSNQPQHF. Written as DNA, the CDR3 is TGCGCCAGCAGCCAAGAAGGGGTCAGCAATCAGCCCCAGCATTTT.

V is TRBV5-6 and J is TRBJ2-7; possible D gene TRBD2, 5 bases. The germline V and J ends were trimmed by 4 bases and 7 bases, with 15 bases remaining between them. CDR3 length equals 13 residues. Germline V gene data show CDR1 as SGHDT and CDR2 as YYEEEE. CDR3 bases: TGTGCCAGCAGCGGCCGGGAAGGCCTAGAGCAGTACTTC. Translation gives CASSGREGLEQYF.

This chain links TRBV11-3 with TRBJ2-1, with 10 bases aligning to TRBD1. The CDR3 runs 16 residues. The J segment lost 6 bases and the V segment lost 5 bases, leaving 10 bases of the junction unmatched. Germline V lookup: CDR1 SGHNT, CDR2 YENEEA. CDR3 loop: CASSGVGQGMANEQFF. CDR3 DNA: TGTGCCAGCAGCGGGGTGGGACAGGGGATGGCCAATGAGCAGTTCTTC.

This rearrangement joins TRBV5-1 to TRBJ2-3; 10 positions match TRBD2. Germline CDR1 reads SGHRS; CDR2 reads YFSETQ. The CDR3 extends over 16 amino acids. With V trimmed by 4 bases and J by 2 bases, 7 bases remained unmatched. DNA of the CDR3: TGCGCCAGCAGCGATGGACTAGCGGATTTCACAGATACGCAGTATTTT. Residues: CASSDGLADFTDTQYF.

J is TRBJ2-1 and V is TRBV13, with unresolved D. Germline V gene sequence: CDR1 PRHDT, CDR2 FYEKMQ (reference sequence). V gave up 5 bases and J gave up 2 bases, with 28 bases separating them. CDR3 length: 20 residues. The CDR3 protein is CASSPYERTQGKVTYNEQFF. In DNA, the CDR3 is TGTGCCAGCAGCCCCTATGAGAGGACCCAAGGCAAGGTAACCTACAATGAGCAGTTCTTC.

The chain has TRBV7-7 and TRBJ2-1, with 7 bases lining up with TRBD2. The germline V gene encodes CDR1 SSHAT and CDR2 FNYEAQ (reference sequence). CDR3 length: 17 amino acids. The V and J ends lost 5 bases and 1 base, in that order; junction bases with no gene match: 11. This CDR3 is CASSTASGRGSYNEQFF. DNA of the CDR3: TGTGCCAGCAGCACCGCGTCAGGGAGGGGTTCCTACAATGAGCAGTTCTTC.